This record looks at one T cell receptor beta chain sequence and its context. The antigen remains undetermined. The source of the sample is a study of cytomegalovirus exposure and HLA in healthy donors. Study as a whole: Later analysis reported that the 110 or so validation repertoires shared the platform of the 500 to 750 first-cohort repertoires.

Germline-derived CDR1 and CDR2 are LNHDA and SQIVND (reference sequence). The CDR3 runs 14 residues. The V gene end was trimmed by 2 bases and the J gene end by 5 bases; junction bases not matched to a gene: 4. Study-wide points: Whilst most TCR sequences proved rare, a subset of public TCRs occurred across many donors. Researchers counted 180 or so TCR beta chains as cytomegalovirus-associated. Both high specificity and high sensitivity reportedly marked the classifier's diagnosis of cytomegalovirus status.

Sequencing used immunoSEQ multiplex PCR; TCRdb keeps in-frame clones, though not all of them. Altogether 90,000 to 110,000 clones are present, around nine tenths being singletons, with the ten largest covering 2% to 2.5%. The chain joins TRBV19 to TRBJ2-3; TRBD1 aligns across 7 bases. The receptor was derived from a woman aged 18 to 35 in good health and CMV-seronegative. The sample consisted of PBMCs. CDR3 in amino acids: CASSIRGQEDTQYF. The CDR3 DNA is TGTGCCAGTAGTATAAGGGGGCAGGAAGATACGCAGTATTTT. The full variable domain, with the rest looked up from reference TRBV19 and TRBJ2-3, is DGGITQSPKYLFRKEGQNVTLSCEQNLNHDAMYWYRQDPGQGLRLIYYSQIVNDFQKGDIAEGYSVSREKKESFPLTVTSAQKNPTAFYLCASSIRGQEDTQYFGPGTRLTVL.